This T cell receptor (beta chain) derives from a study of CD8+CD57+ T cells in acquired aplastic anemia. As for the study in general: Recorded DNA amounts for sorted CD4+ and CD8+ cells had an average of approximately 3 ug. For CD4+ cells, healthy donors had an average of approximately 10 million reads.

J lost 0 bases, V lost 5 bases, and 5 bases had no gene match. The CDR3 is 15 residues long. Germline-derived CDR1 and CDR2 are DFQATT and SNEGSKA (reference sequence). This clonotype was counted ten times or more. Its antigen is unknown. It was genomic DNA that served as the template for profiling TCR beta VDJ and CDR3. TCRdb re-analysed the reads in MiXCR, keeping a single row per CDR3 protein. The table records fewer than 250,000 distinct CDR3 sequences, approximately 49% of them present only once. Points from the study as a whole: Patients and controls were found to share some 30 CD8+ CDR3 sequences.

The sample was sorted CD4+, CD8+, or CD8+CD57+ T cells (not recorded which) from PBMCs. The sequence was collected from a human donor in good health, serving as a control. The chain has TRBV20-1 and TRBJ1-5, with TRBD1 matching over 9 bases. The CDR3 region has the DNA TGCAGTGCTGGGAGGACAGGGGATAGCAATCAGCCCCAGCATTTT. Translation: CSAGRTGDSNQPQHF.